These 18 T cell receptor beta chains originate from one sample sequenced in a study of type 1 and type 2 diabetes patients. Genomic DNA was the PCR template. The TCR beta CDR3 region was amplified using 30 forward and 13 reverse primers. TCRdb re-called the multiplex PCR reads with MiXCR, one entry per CDR3 protein. The sample has some 250,000 distinct CDR3 sequences, 45% to 60% seen once; the top ten hold approximately 15%. The sample comprised peripheral blood mononuclear cells (PBMCs). The origin of the receptors is a man between 18 and 35 years old with type 2 diabetes.

Of note for this clonotype: This may be a read error, as it is one base from a much larger clone. This chain connects TRBV2 to TRBJ1-1; no clear D. The CDR3 consists of 14 residues. Germline V gene lookup returns CDR1 SNHLY and CDR2 FYNNEI. The CDR3 protein is CASSEGHLNTEASF. The CDR3, as DNA: TGTGCCAGCAGTGAAGGACATCTGAACACTGAAGCTTCCTTT.

Only a few counts were recorded for this clonotype. The CDR3 sequence is CATSRVRGQETQYF. CDR3 bases: TGTGCCACCAGCAGAGTCAGGGGCCAAGAGACCCAGTACTTC. V and J are TRBV15 and TRBJ2-5, with a possible D match to TRBD1 (6 bases). The germline V gene has CDR1 LNHNV and CDR2 YYDKDF (reference sequence). This CDR3 region has 14 residues. Trimming pared 1 base from V and 1 base from J, leaving 7 bases between.

This chain uses TRBV4-1 with TRBJ1-1; D remains ambiguous. The CDR3 sequence is 14 residues long. Germline V gene sequence: CDR1 MGHRA, CDR2 YSYEKL. V was trimmed by 0 bases and J by 8 bases, leaving 13 bases between them. The CDR3 DNA follows: TGCGCCAGCAGCCAAGATCAGAGGGAGTGGGAAGCTTTCTTT. It translates to CASSQDQREWEAFF.

Notes on this clonotype: One end of the junction does not line up with germline, which may come from a read error. The V gene is TRBV15, the J gene TRBJ2-5; 9 nucleotides match TRBD2. The J call may be in error: the DNA end matches TRBJ2-1 better. Germline values: CDR1 LNHNV, CDR2 YYDKDF (reference sequence). CDR3 length equals 18 residues. CDR3 in amino acids: CASSELGGREGSYNEQFF. The CDR3 region has the DNA TGCGCCAGCAGTGAATTGGGCGGGAGGGAAGGCTCCTACAATGAGCAGTTCTTC.

The CDR3 region is CATSSLTGFGNTEAFF. CDR3 in DNA: TGTGCCACCAGCAGCCTGACAGGGTTTGGGAACACTGAAGCTTTCTTT. This sequence joins TRBV15 and TRBJ1-1; 7 nucleotides align to TRBD1. The CDR3 is 16 amino acids. Germline V lookup: CDR1 LNHNV, CDR2 YYDKDF (reference sequence). V trimming: 3 bases; J trimming: 1 base; junction bases outside the gene matches: 8.

The sample holds a few counts of this clonotype. This rearrangement joins TRBV20-1 to TRBJ2-7; D is ambiguous. V lost 2 bases and J lost 7, with 12 bases in between. Per the germline V gene, CDR1 is DFQATT and CDR2 is SNEGSKA (reference sequence). This CDR3 contains 12 residues. The CDR3 spells CSARSNSREQYF. CDR3 DNA: TGCAGTGCTAGATCGAATTCTCGGGAGCAGTACTTC.

The sample holds a few counts of this clonotype. The rearrangement uses TRBV2 and TRBJ2-7; tentatively, D is TRBD1 or TRBD2 (5 bases each). The ends were cut back, 4 bases at V and 1 base at J, with 14 bases in the middle. This CDR3 contains 15 residues. Germline CDR1 is SNHLY and CDR2 is FYNNEI. The CDR3: CASSAYVGRSYEQYF. In nucleotides, the CDR3 is TGTGCCAGCAGTGCATATGTGGGACGGTCCTACGAGCAGTACTTC.

The gene calls are TRBV29-1 and TRBJ1-2; D ambiguous. The ends were cut back, 6 bases at V and 4 bases at J, with 9 bases in the middle. This CDR3 has 11 residues. The germline CDR1 and CDR2 sequences are SQVTM and ANQGSEA. The CDR3 DNA reads TGCAGCGTATTGGCTGGCTATGGCTACACCTTC. The encoded protein is CSVLAGYGYTF.

This clonotype was seen ten or more times. The V call is TRBV7-8, the J call TRBJ1-4, with 7 bases matching TRBD1. The germline V gene encodes CDR1 SGHVS and CDR2 FQNEAQ. The trim removed 5 bases at V and 10 bases at J, leaving 10 bases unmatched. The length of the CDR3 is 14 residues. The CDR3 region is CASSPRQGGSKLFF. Here the CDR3 DNA reads TGTGCCAGCAGCCCCCGACAGGGTGGCTCAAAACTGTTTTTT. Combining the CDR3 with reference TRBV7-8 and TRBJ1-4 gives the whole variable domain GAGVSQSPRYKVAKRGQDVALRCDPISGHVSLFWYQQALGQGPEFLTYFQNEAQLDKSGLPSDRFFAERPEGSVSTLKIQRTQQEDSAVYLCASSPRQGGSKLFFGSGTQLSVL.

The rearrangement joins TRBV4-3 to TRBJ1-1; D may be TRBD1 (6 bases). The CDR3 totals 14 residues. CDR1 and CDR2 from the germline V gene are LGHNA and YSLEER. Trimming cost V 8 bases and J 4 bases, with 17 bases left between them. The CDR3 reads CASAEGGRATEAFF. The CDR3 coding sequence is TGCGCCAGCGCCGAAGGGGGACGTGCCACTGAAGCTTTCTTT.

The genes are TRBV28 and TRBJ2-5; D is uncertain. The CDR3 is 13 amino acids. The V end lost 3 bases, the J end lost 5 bases, and 10 bases lay between the germline ends. CDR1 is MDHEN and CDR2 is SYDVKM in the germline V gene. CDR3 in amino acids: CASSLGNTETQYF. As DNA, the CDR3 is TGTGCCAGCAGTTTGGGAAACACGGAGACCCAGTACTTC.

This clonotype was picked up a small number of times. This sequence may be a read error, since a much larger clone differs from it by one base. The chain is built from TRBV15 and TRBJ2-5; TRBD1 agrees at 7 bases. The end of the DNA aligns better with TRBJ2-1, so the J call may be wrong. The CDR3 is 12 amino acids. The germline V gene has CDR1 LNHNV and CDR2 YYDKDF (reference sequence). CDR3 protein: CATSRQGDEQFF. The CDR3 region has the DNA TGTGCCACCAGCAGACAGGGGGACGAGCAGTTCTTC.

The gene calls are TRBV3-1 and TRBJ1-1; weak D call: TRBD1 (5 bases). Germline V gene data show CDR1 as LGHDT and CDR2 as YNNKEL (reference sequence). CDR3 length equals 14 residues. V lost 1 base and J 2 bases, leaving 8 bases between the germline ends. The DNA of the CDR3 is TGTGCCAGCAGCCAAGCGGACATTAACACTGAAGCTTTCTTT. Translation gives CASSQADINTEAFF.

The chain uses TRBV10-3 and TRBJ2-7; D is unresolved. Germline CDR1 reads ENHRY; CDR2 reads SYGVKD. This CDR3 region has 15 residues. The V and J ends lost 0 bases and 6 bases respectively, with 15 bases between them. DNA of the CDR3: TGTGCCATCAGTGAGTCGAGTCTTGGCCAGGTCGAGCAGTACTTC. The encoded protein is CAISESSLGQVEQYF.

The rearrangement joins TRBV6-5 to TRBJ1-1; TRBD1 agrees at 8 bases. CDR1 and CDR2 (germline): MNHEY, SVGAGI. The length of the CDR3 is 16 residues. V lost 2 bases, J lost 3 bases, and 8 bases stayed unmatched. CDR3 in DNA: TGTGCCAGCAGTTACCGACAGGGGACCGGGGACACTGAAGCTTTCTTT. This translates into CASSYRQGTGDTEAFF.

V usage is TRBV12-3 or TRBV12-4 and J usage is TRBJ2-1, with unresolved D. The CDR3 covers 14 residues. Trimming removed 5 bases from V and 4 bases from J, with 12 bases in between. In nucleotides, the CDR3 is TGTGCCAGCAGTCATCGAAGCCGGTACAATGAGCAGTTCTTC. Its translation: CASSHRSRYNEQFF.

This clonotype has only a few counts. The DNA for the CDR3 is TGTGCCAGCAGCTCCTCAGCGGGTTTCAGTCAGCCCCAGCATTTT. Residues: CASSSSAGFSQPQHF. The chain uses TRBV7-4 and TRBJ1-5; D ambiguous. V was shortened by 4 bases and J by 6 bases, with 16 bases between the two germline ends. CDR3 length: 15 amino acids. Per the germline V gene, CDR1 is SGHVT and CDR2 is SQSDAQ.

This clonotype showed up just a few times. The chain has TRBV19 and TRBJ2-7, with 8 nucleotides matching TRBD1. Per germline, CDR1 LNHDA and CDR2 SQIVND (reference sequence). Trimming removed 3 bases from V and 5 bases from J; junction bases left unmatched: 6. The CDR3 sequence is 14 residues long. The CDR3 sequence: CASSIQGAWDEQYF. CDR3 DNA sequence: TGTGCCAGTAGTATTCAGGGGGCGTGGGACGAGCAGTACTTC.